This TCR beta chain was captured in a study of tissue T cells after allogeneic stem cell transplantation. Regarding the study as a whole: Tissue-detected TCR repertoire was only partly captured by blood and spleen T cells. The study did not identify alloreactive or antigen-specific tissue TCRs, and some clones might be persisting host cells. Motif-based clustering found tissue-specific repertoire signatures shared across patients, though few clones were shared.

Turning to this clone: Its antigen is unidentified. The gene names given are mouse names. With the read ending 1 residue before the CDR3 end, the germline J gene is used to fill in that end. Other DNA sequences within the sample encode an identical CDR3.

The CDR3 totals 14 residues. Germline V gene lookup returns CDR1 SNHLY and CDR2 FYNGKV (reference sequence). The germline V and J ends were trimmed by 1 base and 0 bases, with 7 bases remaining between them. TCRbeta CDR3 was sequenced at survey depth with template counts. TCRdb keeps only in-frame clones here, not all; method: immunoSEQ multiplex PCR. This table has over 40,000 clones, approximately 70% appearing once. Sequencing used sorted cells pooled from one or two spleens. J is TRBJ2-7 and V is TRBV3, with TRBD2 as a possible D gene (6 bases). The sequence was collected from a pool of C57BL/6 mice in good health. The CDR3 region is CASSLDGGSYEQYF. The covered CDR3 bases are TGTGCCAGCAGCTTAGATGGGGGCTCCTATGAACAGTAC.